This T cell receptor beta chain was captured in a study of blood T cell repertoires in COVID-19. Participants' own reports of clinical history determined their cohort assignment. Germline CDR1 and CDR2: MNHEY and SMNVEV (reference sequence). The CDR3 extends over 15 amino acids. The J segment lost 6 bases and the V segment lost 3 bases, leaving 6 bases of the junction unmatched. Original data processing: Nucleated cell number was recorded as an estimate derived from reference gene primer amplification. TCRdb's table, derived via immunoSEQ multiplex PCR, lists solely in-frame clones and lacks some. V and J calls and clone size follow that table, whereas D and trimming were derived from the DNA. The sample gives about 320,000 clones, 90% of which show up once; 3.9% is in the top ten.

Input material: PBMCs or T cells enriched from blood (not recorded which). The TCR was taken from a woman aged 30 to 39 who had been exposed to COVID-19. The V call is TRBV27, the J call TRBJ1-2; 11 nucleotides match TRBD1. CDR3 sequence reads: CASSFLGQGVHGYTF. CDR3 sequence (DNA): TGTGCCAGCAGTTTTCTGGGACAGGGGGTTCATGGCTACACCTTC.